Listed here is a single T cell receptor (beta chain). Antigen unknown. The CDR3 runs 13 residues. Per germline, CDR1 MNHNY and CDR2 SVGAGI (reference sequence). V lost 7 bases, J lost 8 bases, and 15 bases lay in between. 60 Vbeta and 13 Jbeta primers were used in PCR. The repertoire was sequenced with immunoSEQ multiplex PCR; TCRdb's copy has only in-frame clones and lacks some. Among about 200,000 clones listed, approximately 80% were seen once. The data originate from a study of cytomegalovirus exposure and HLA in healthy donors. Study-wide findings and caveats: Most CMV-associated TCR beta chains appeared HLA-restricted in a later analysis.

J is TRBJ1-3 and V is TRBV6-6; D gene unclear. Sequenced: PBMCs. This receptor was taken from a woman aged 30 to 39 in good health and CMV-seropositive. The CDR3 DNA reads as TGTGCCAGCACCCCCGACCCCGGGGACACCATATATTTT. Translated: CASTPDPGDTIYF.